This T cell receptor (beta chain) is from a study of T cell changes during pregnancy in multiple sclerosis (dated by TCRdb to the late 2010s). Broadly, across the study: The study looked at changes in the T cell repertoire across pregnancy in women with multiple sclerosis.

Based on the germline V gene, the CDR1 and CDR2 sequences are SGHRS and YFSETQ. The CDR3 sequence holds 14 residues, the cysteine and phenylalanine included. Only the CDR3 part of the read is kept: 42 bases, read in frame from the first base. The trim is 4 bases for V and 4 bases for J, with a gap of 12 bases between the germline ends. To note about this clone: Its antigen is currently not known. Nothing much larger sits one base from this clone, and base qualities are not available.

Preparation of the library involved the immunoSEQ multiplex PCR assay. TCRdb holds this immuneACCESS table with in-frame rearrangements only. Some clones are missing; in checked studies, unresolved V genes explain under half, and the rest has no known cause. The sample table contains about 40,000 clones; only one count was recorded for roughly nine tenths of them. The top ten clones comprise approximately 7.8% of the sample. The rearranged segments are TRBV5-1 and TRBJ2-1; a weak D assignment points to TRBD1 (6 bases agree). The receptor was isolated from a female donor with multiple sclerosis, enrolled in a pregnancy study. The sequenced sample was CD8+ T cells from peripheral blood mononuclear cells, obtained before pregnancy. The CDR3 has the sequence CASSRPTGYNEQFF. At the DNA level, the sequence is TGCGCCAGCAGCCGGCCGACAGGATACAATGAGCAGTTCTTC.